The present T cell receptor (beta chain) was sequenced within a study of T cells after somatic rescue of genetic block. Clones were read by immunoSEQ multiplex PCR, and TCRdb kept only the in-frame ones, dropping some. The sample has about 15,000 clones; roughly three quarters are singletons. The germline V gene encodes CDR1 GTSNPN and CDR2 SVGIG (reference sequence). V shed 2 bases and J shed 0 bases, with 0 bases lying between them. CDR3 size: 11 residues. The chain carries TRBV30 and TRBJ2-3; D unclear. This clonotype originated in a man aged 18 to 35. Sequenced: peripheral blood mononuclear cells (PBMCs). The CDR3 sequence: CAWSSTDTQYF. CDR3 in DNA: TGTGCCTGGAGTAGCACAGATACGCAGTATTTT.